This T cell receptor beta chain originates from a study of blood T cell repertoires in COVID-19 (dated by TCRdb to 2020 to 2021). Concerning the study at large: Samples covering the acute and convalescent phases of COVID-19 were provided by collaborators in the United States, Italy and Spain. The samples were drawn from two sources: the first 160 participants of the ongoing ImmuneRACE study, and fewer than 1,500 subjects contributed by 6 global collaborators. The prospective study material was composed of cDNA or gDNA derived from T cells, B-cell-depleted T cells, or PBMCs. Sample metadata almost always included a de-identified subject ID, COVID-19 status, age in years and sex. The repertoires were made available in a free public database intended to serve as a resource for research on the immune response to SARS-CoV-2. HLA class I and class II types, where available, came from metadata supplied by the sample provider rather than from assay-based typing. Deeply sampled blood TCRbeta repertoires from subjects exposed to, actively infected with, or recovered from COVID-19 were included in the dataset.

TCRbeta CDR3 regions were amplified from genomic DNA by means of the immunoSEQ Assay, a bias-controlled multiplex PCR. From the authors' description of their analysis: The number of nucleated cells in each sample was estimated by amplification of reference gene primers within the assay. To quantify the absolute abundance of each unique TCRbeta CDR3 rearrangement, sequence reads were collapsed and filtered. For each sample, productive Simpson clonality was calculated by taking the square root of Simpson's diversity index across productive rearrangements. TCRdb limited this immuneACCESS table to in-frame rearrangements with V and J called. A share of clones is missing; checked studies link under half to unresolved V genes, and the rest is unexplained. Clone size and V and J calls were adopted from that table, with D and trimming inferred from the DNA. The sample records fewer than 150,000 clones, about 84% of which are singletons. The top ten clones comprise 1.5% to 1.9% of the sample.

A remark on this clone: Its antigen is unknown. One base away there is no much larger clone; base qualities are not given.

Summary of the overall study and its limitations: How much clinical and demographic metadata was included differed by source and by participant, and the metadata was provided uncurated.

Whole blood was collected in K2EDTA tubes by collaborating institutions according to the institutions' own protocols. For TCRbeta analysis, collaborator samples were shipped as frozen whole blood, as isolated PBMCs, or as DNA extracted from either sample type. From cysteine to phenylalanine, the CDR3 is 14 amino acids long. Just the 42-base CDR3 DNA is kept, in frame starting at base 1. In the germline V gene, CDR1 corresponds to KGHDR and CDR2 to SFDVKD. Trimming takes 10 bases off V and 0 bases off J; junction bases not matched to a gene: 1. Sequences were obtained from peripheral blood. The origin of this receptor is a man aged 50-59 years with acute or convalescent COVID-19. Recombination connected TRBV24-1 to TRBJ2-3, with 12 bases matching TRBD2. The CDR3 has the sequence CATGLAGSTDTQYF. The DNA reads TGTGCCACAGGACTAGCGGGGAGCACAGATACGCAGTATTTT.